This paragraph reports one T cell receptor beta chain. This sample stems from a study of blood T cell repertoires in COVID-19. Study information: The United States, Italy and Spain were the sources of the acute and convalescent COVID-19 samples. From T cells, B-cell-depleted T cells, or PBMCs came the material, which was cDNA or gDNA.

Unmatched junction bases numbered 3, after V lost 5 bases and J lost 3 bases. CDR3 length: 14 residues. Germline CDR1 and CDR2: SGHTA and FQGNSA. In the authors' workflow: Nucleated cell counts were estimated from reference gene primer amplification. The assay was immunoSEQ multiplex PCR, and TCRdb's table has in-frame clones only and misses some. The V and J calls and the clone size are those of that table, but D and trimming were determined from the DNA. The repertoire consists of 150,000 to 200,000 clones, with 90% occurring once and the leading ten covering 15% to 20%. The sequencing input was peripheral blood. The TCR originated in a man in his 60s with active or convalescent COVID-19. The V call is TRBV7-2, the J call TRBJ1-1; TRBD1 matches at 10 bases. The CDR3 coding sequence is TGTGCCAGCAGCCGGACAGGGGGAGACACTGAAGCTTTCTTT. Protein: CASSRTGGDTEAFF.